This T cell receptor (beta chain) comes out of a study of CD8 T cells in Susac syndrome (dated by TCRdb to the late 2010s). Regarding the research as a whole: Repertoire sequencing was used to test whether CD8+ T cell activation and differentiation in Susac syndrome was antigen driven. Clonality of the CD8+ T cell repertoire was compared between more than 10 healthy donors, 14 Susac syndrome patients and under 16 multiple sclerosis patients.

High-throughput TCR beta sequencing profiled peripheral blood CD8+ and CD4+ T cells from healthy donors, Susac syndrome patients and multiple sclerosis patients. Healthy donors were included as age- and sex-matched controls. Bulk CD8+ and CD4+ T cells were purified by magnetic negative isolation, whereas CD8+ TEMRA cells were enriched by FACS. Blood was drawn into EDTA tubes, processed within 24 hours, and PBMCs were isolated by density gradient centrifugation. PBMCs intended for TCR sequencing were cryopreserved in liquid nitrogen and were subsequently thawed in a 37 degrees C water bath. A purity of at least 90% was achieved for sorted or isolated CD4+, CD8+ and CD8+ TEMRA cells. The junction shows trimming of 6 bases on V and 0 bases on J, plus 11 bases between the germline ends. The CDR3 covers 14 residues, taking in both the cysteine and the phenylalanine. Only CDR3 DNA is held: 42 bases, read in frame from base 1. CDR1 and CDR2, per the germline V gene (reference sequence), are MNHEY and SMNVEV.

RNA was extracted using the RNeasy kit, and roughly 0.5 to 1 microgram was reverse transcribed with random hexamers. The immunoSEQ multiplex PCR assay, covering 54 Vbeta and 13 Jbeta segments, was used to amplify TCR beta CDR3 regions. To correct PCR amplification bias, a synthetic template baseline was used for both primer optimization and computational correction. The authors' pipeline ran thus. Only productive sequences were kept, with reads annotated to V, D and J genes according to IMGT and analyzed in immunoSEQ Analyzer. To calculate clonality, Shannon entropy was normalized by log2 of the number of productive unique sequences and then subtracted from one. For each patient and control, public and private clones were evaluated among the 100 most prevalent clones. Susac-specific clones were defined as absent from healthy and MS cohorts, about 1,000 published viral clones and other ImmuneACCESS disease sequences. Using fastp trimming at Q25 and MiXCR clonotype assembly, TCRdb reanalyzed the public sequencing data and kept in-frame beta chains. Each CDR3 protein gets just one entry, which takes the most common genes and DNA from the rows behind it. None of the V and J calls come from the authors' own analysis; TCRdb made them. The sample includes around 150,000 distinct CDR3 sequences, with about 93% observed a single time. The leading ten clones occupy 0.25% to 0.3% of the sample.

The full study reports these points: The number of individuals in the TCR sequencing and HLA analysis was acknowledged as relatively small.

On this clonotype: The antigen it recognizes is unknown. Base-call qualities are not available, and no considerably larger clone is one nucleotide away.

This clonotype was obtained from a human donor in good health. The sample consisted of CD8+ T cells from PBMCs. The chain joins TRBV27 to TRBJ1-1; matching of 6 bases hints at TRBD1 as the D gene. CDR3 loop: CASRGAGLNTEAFF. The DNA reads TGTGCCAGCAGGGGGGCAGGCCTGAACACTGAAGCTTTCTTT.